The clone carrying this T cell receptor (beta chain) was seen repeatedly, ten times or more. iRepertoire HTBI primers and Arm-PCR of CDR3 regions built TCR beta libraries. TCRdb itself ran the multiplex PCR reads through MiXCR, one entry per CDR3 protein. The sample consists of some 320,000 distinct CDR3 sequences, roughly 18% of them appearing once. Time point defined: newly diagnosed GD, antithyroid drugs for less than 3 months. RNA isolated from PBMCs was used to make the TCR library. Roughly 10 milliliters of peripheral blood were taken and placed in EDTA tubes. This sample is drawn from a study of regulatory T cells in long-lasting Graves disease. The material sequenced was peripheral blood mononuclear cells (PBMCs), taken at new diagnosis, from a patient treated with antithyroid drugs. The receptor comes from a female donor with Graves disease.

This CDR3 is CASTMTGGAFF. Written as DNA, the CDR3 is TGTGCCAGCACTATGACAGGAGGGGCTTTCTTT. J is TRBJ1-1 and V is TRBV28; D is possibly TRBD1 (6 bases). V was pared by 7 bases and J by 11 bases, with 14 bases between. CDR3 length: 11 amino acids. The germline V gene has CDR1 MDHEN and CDR2 SYDVKM. Together with reference TRBV28 and TRBJ1-1, the CDR3 gives the full variable domain: DVKVTQSSRYLVKRTGEKVFLECVQDMDHENMFWYRQDPGLGLRLIYFSYDVKMKEKGDIPEGYSVSREKKERFSLILESASTNQTSMYLCASTMTGGAFFGQGTRLTVV.